The following is a TCR beta chain sequence with its context. Its antigen has not been determined. One base away there is no much larger clone; base qualities are not given. The data are from a study of a mutant IDH1 vaccine in newly diagnosed glioma (dated by TCRdb to about 2021). The study in broad terms: Patients were given eight vaccinations, in weeks 1, 3, 5, 7, 11, 15, 19 and 23, which matched visits V03 through V10. Vaccination started 4-6 weeks after radiotherapy alone, or was given together with temozolomide cycles in the groups whose treatment included chemotherapy. The approximately 30 treated patients were roughly 62% male and roughly 40% female, with a mean age of around 40 years. Prior to enrollment, standard therapy consisting of radiotherapy alone, temozolomide alone, or radiochemotherapy with temozolomide had been administered to patients, with the combination being received by most patients. Six visits were used for peripheral blood collection: V03 (baseline), V05, V07, V10, V12 and V13. For exploratory analyses, about 25 treated patients had longitudinal TCRB deep sequencing done wherever samples were available.

The time point label on this specimen signifies: week 23, last vaccination. Each vaccine dose was 300 ug of a 20-mer mutant IDH1 peptide in Montanide, given subcutaneously with topical imiquimod. Donors had newly diagnosed WHO grade 3 or 4 IDH1-mutant astrocytomas with loss of nuclear ATRX. The samples were drawn from NOA16, a multicentre, single-arm, open-label phase I trial in Germany that tested a mutant IDH1 peptide vaccine in humans for the first time. Genomic DNA for TCRB sequencing was isolated from EDTA blood with the DNeasy Blood and Tissue Kit. V is shortened by 1 base, J by 5 bases, and the region joining them spans 20 bases. The CDR3 measures 18 amino acids from cysteine to phenylalanine. Left in the record is the CDR3 DNA by itself, 54 bases read in frame from the first base. From a lookup of the germline V gene, CDR1 and CDR2 are LGHNA and YNFKEQ. Library preparation was by the immunoSEQ multiplex PCR assay. Following the manufacturer's protocol, the hsTCRB Kit was used to amplify rearranged TCR beta chain sequences. Sequencing of TCRB libraries was carried out on an Illumina MiSeq. The original pipeline was this. The proprietary platform of the kit vendor was used for demultiplexing, trimming and gene mapping. The table comes from immuneACCESS by way of TCRdb, which keeps in-frame sequences with V and J called. Part of the clones is missing from these tables; in studies checked, under half for an unresolved V gene and the rest for unknown reasons. V and J calls and clone size are those listed in that table; D and trimming were worked out from the DNA. Within this sample are 25,000 to 35,000 clones, with 75% to 90% of them counted one time only. The top ten clonotypes cover roughly 8.2% of the sample.

General conclusions and limits of the study: Pseudoprogression seemed to be unrelated to changes in the top peripheral T cell clonotypes found by TCRB sequencing. The authors noted that analyses of patient blood samples could not be reproduced because of sample limitations. Across multiple MHC alleles, vaccine-induced immune responses were seen in around 93% of patients. Selection of PBMC samples for TCRB deep sequencing was based on availability.

Material: PBMCs, obtained from a glioma patient whose treatment included an IDH1 peptide vaccine. The receptor chain draws on TRBV4-2 and TRBJ2-2; 5 matching bases give a weak D call of TRBD2. The TCR comes from a woman between 18 and 30 years old with glioma. The nucleotides are TGTGCCAGCAGCCAAGTTCCCGGCCCCAGCTCGGGGACCGGGGAGCTGTTTTTT. Translated, it gives CASSQVPGPSSGTGELFF.